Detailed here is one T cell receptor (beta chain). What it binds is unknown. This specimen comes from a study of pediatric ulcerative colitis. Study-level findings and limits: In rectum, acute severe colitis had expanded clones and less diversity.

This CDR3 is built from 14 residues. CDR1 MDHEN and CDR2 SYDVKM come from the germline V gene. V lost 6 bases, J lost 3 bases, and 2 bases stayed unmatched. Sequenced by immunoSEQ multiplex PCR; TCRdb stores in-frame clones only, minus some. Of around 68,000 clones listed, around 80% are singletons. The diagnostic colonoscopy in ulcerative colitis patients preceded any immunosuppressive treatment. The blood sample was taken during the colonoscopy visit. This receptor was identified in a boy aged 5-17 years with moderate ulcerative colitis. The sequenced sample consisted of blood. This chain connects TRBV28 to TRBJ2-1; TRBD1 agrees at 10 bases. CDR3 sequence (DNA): TGTGCCAGCAGCCGGGACAGGGGCTACAATGAGCAGTTCTTC. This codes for CASSRDRGYNEQFF. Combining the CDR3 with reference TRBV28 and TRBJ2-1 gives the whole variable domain DVKVTQSSRYLVKRTGEKVFLECVQDMDHENMFWYRQDPGLGLRLIYFSYDVKMKEKGDIPEGYSVSREKKERFSLILESASTNQTSMYLCASSRDRGYNEQFFGPGTRLTVL.